Shown below are 11 T cell receptor beta chains from a single sample sequenced in a study of cytomegalovirus exposure and HLA in healthy donors. The PCR had 60 Vbeta and 13 Jbeta primers. Libraries were prepared by immunoSEQ multiplex PCR; TCRdb keeps only in-frame clonotypes and omits some of them. The sample carries 200,000 to 250,000 clones, 82% recorded once. The material sequenced was PBMCs. All receptors derive from a middle-aged woman in good health and CMV-seropositive.

The rearrangement uses TRBV5-5 and TRBJ1-5; TRBD1 is a possible D gene (5 bases). The CDR3 consists of 15 residues. Germline CDR1 and CDR2: SGHKS and YYEKEE (reference sequence). V lost 4 bases and J 2 bases, leaving 13 bases between the germline ends. This chain's CDR3 is CASSTGWGGNQPQHF. The DNA of the CDR3 is TGTGCCAGCAGCACTGGATGGGGGGGCAATCAGCCCCAGCATTTT.

This clone was detected only a few times. The chain employs TRBV5-6 and TRBJ1-1, with a weak D call TRBD1 (6 bases). In germline, CDR1 is SGHDT, CDR2 YYEEEE. This CDR3 region has 13 residues. V shed 4 bases and J shed 11 bases, with 18 bases lying between them. CDR3 bases: TGTGCCAGCAGCCCCCTCGGGGGGGCGGTTGCTTTCTTT. It yields the protein CASSPLGGAVAFF.

This clone occurred once. The chain uses TRBV30 and TRBJ2-5; weak D call: TRBD2 (5 bases). The V and J ends lost 3 bases and 6 bases respectively, with 17 bases between them. The length of the CDR3 is 14 residues. Germline CDR1 GTSNPN, CDR2 SVGIG (reference sequence). CDR3 sequence: CAWSPPGNPKTQYF. Written as DNA, the CDR3 is TGTGCCTGGAGCCCACCCGGGAACCCAAAGACCCAGTACTTC.

The chain couples TRBV7-9 to TRBJ1-2; 11 nucleotides agree with TRBD1. This CDR3 is built from 15 residues. V shed 5 bases, J shed 7 bases, and the junction held 9 bases outside the gene matches. Looked up from germline, CDR1 is SEHNR and CDR2 is FQNEAQ (reference sequence). CDR3 amino acids: CASSADRGQGLGYTF. CDR3 bases: TGTGCCAGCAGCGCGGACAGGGGGCAAGGGCTTGGCTACACCTTC.

This chain uses TRBV30 with TRBJ1-2, with 7 nucleotides matching TRBD1. With 3 bases clipped from V and 0 bases from J, the junction kept 10 bases outside the gene matches. Per the germline V gene, CDR1 is GTSNPN and CDR2 is SVGIG (reference sequence). The CDR3 totals 16 residues. CDR3 sequence reads: CAWSPGTARANYGYTF. CDR3 sequence (DNA): TGTGCCTGGAGCCCCGGGACAGCCCGAGCTAACTATGGCTACACCTTC.

In this sample, this clone turned up once. The chain combines TRBV7-2 with TRBJ2-5; no firm D call. Germline lookup yields CDR1 SGHTA and CDR2 FQGNSA. The CDR3 covers 13 residues. V was cut by 1 base and J by 4 bases, with 7 bases left in between. The CDR3 nucleotides read TGTGCCAGCAGCTTAGTTTTCGGAGAGACCCAGTACTTC. Its translation is CASSLVFGETQYF.

The J gene is TRBJ2-1, the V gene TRBV5-6; a possible D gene is TRBD1 (5 bases). The CDR3 spans 14 residues. V was shortened by 1 base and J by 6 bases, with 11 bases between the two germline ends. CDR1 and CDR2 from the germline V gene are SGHDT and YYEEEE. The CDR3 DNA follows: TGTGCCAGCAGCTTGCAGGGCCCCCCCAATGAGCAGTTCTTC. The encoded protein is CASSLQGPPNEQFF.

For this clone: A junction boundary mismatches the germline segment, possibly from a read error. V and J are TRBV7-9 and TRBJ1-5, with a weak D call TRBD1 (5 bases). The CDR3 length is 15 residues. Germline V CDR1 and CDR2: SEHNR, FQNEAQ (reference sequence). The CDR3 reads CSSSHDRERYQPQHF. Written as DNA, the CDR3 is TGTTCCAGCAGCCACGACAGAGAAAGATATCAGCCCCAGCATTTT. Variable domain in full (rest from reference TRBV7-9 and TRBJ1-5): DTGVSQNPRHKITKRGQNVTFRCDPISEHNRLYWYRQTLGQGPEFLTYFQNEAQLEKSRLLSDRFSAERPKGSFSTLEIQRTEQGDSAMYLCSSSHDRERYQPQHFGDGTRLSIL.

The gene calls are TRBV19 and TRBJ2-1; tentative D call: TRBD2 (7 bases). With 6 bases removed from V and 2 bases from J, the gap between germline ends came to 14 bases. Per the germline V gene, CDR1 is LNHDA and CDR2 is SQIVND (reference sequence). The CDR3 contains 15 residues. The CDR3 is CASSPGGGAYNEQFF. Written as DNA, the CDR3 is TGTGCCAGTAGCCCCGGAGGGGGGGCCTACAATGAGCAGTTCTTC.

The chain carries TRBV11-3 and TRBJ1-1, with 8 bases lining up with TRBD1. V was clipped by 6 bases and J by 8 bases; unmatched bases: 2. This CDR3 contains 11 residues. Per the germline V gene, CDR1 is SGHNT and CDR2 is YENEEA. The CDR3 DNA follows: TGTGCCAGCAGAGGACAGGGCGAAGCTTTCTTT. As protein: CASRGQGEAFF.

Only one count was recorded for this clone. The chain employs TRBV29-1 and TRBJ2-7, with 8 bases fitting TRBD1. The ends lost 7 bases at V and 7 bases at J; junction bases unmatched: 9. The CDR3 spans 12 residues. Germline V gene sequence: CDR1 SQVTM, CDR2 ANQGSEA. For the CDR3, the DNA is TGCAGCGCCACCCGACAGGGGCGAGAGCAGTACTTC. Translation gives CSATRQGREQYF.